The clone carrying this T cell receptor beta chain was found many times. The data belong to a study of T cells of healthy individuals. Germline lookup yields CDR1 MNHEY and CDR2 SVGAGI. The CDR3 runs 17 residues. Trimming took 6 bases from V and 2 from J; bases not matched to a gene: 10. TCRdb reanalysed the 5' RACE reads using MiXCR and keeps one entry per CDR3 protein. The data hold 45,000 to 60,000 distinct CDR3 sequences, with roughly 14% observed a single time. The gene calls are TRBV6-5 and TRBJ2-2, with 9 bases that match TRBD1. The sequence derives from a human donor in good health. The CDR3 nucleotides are TGTGCCAGCAGAGCCGTCCCGGGACAGGGCAACACCGGGGAGCTGTTTTTT. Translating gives CASRAVPGQGNTGELFF.